One and the same sample provided the 21 T cell receptor beta chains below, sequenced in a study of T cell responses to AZD1222 COVID-19 vaccine. Data came from immunoSEQ multiplex PCR; TCRdb stores just in-frame clones and leaves some out. Altogether around 180,000 clones are present, just over 85% being singletons, with the ten largest covering 7.7%. The specimen was peripheral blood, collected on day 0 of AZD1222 vaccination. The receptors were gathered from an adult in good health.

This clone was observed once. The chain links TRBV5-4 to TRBJ1-4; D is undetermined. CDR1 is SGHNT and CDR2 is YYREEE in the germline V gene (reference sequence). CDR3 length: 12 residues. Trimming shortened V by 4 bases and J by 8 bases, and 9 bases separated the two germline ends. The CDR3 nucleotides are TGTGCCAGCAGCCCAATAGGGGAAAAACTGTTTTTT. Translated: CASSPIGEKLFF.

This chain joins TRBV27 and TRBJ2-2; D gene uncertain. This CDR3 comprises 12 residues. Germline V gene lookup returns CDR1 MNHEY and CDR2 SMNVEV (reference sequence). With 6 bases removed from V and 8 bases from J, the gap between germline ends came to 10 bases. The chain's CDR3 is CASRRSAGELFF. CDR3 bases: TGTGCCAGCAGAAGATCTGCAGGGGAGCTGTTTTTT.

V and J are TRBV13 and TRBJ2-7, with D perhaps matching TRBD1 (5 bases). Germline CDR1 is PRHDT and CDR2 is FYEKMQ (reference sequence). The V and J ends lost 2 bases and 2 bases respectively, with 13 bases between them. The CDR3 runs to 15 residues. The CDR3 region has the DNA TGTGCCAGCAGCTTAACCGACAGACACACCTACGAGCAGTACTTC. This translates into CASSLTDRHTYEQYF.

Written as DNA, the CDR3 is TGTGCCAGCAGCCCCTCGCGGGGACACTATGGCTACACCTTC. It yields the protein CASSPSRGHYGYTF. The chain employs TRBV3-1 (or the pseudogene TRBV3-2) and TRBJ1-2, with D perhaps TRBD1 (5 bases). V lost 4 bases and J lost 3, with 12 bases in between. The CDR3 has 14 amino acids. Germline V lookup: CDR1 LGHDT, CDR2 YNNKEL (reference sequence).

The chain links TRBV4-2 to TRBJ1-1; D is ambiguous. V was cut by 1 base and J by 0 bases, with 9 bases left in between. There are 15 residues in the CDR3. Germline CDR1 reads LGHNA; CDR2 reads YNFKEQ. CDR3 in amino acids: CASSQVQEMNTEAFF. For the CDR3, the DNA is TGTGCCAGCAGCCAAGTCCAGGAAATGAACACTGAAGCTTTCTTT.

The chain carries TRBV7-9 and TRBJ2-1; D possibly corresponds to TRBD2 (6 bases). The CDR3 has 16 residues. V was cut by 2 bases and J by 0 bases, with 11 bases left in between. Germline V gives CDR1 SEHNR, CDR2 FQNEAQ (reference sequence). CDR3 coding DNA: TGTGCCAGCAGCTTATCGGGGGTTCCCTCCTACAATGAGCAGTTCTTC. Its translation: CASSLSGVPSYNEQFF.

In nucleotides, the CDR3 is TGTGCCAGCAGCCAAGGTCCCGGGACAGGGTCCTACGAGCAGTACTTC. Amino acid sequence: CASSQGPGTGSYEQYF. V is TRBV14 and J is TRBJ2-7; 9 nucleotides match TRBD1. The CDR3 has 16 amino acids. The V gene end was trimmed by 1 base and the J gene end by 1 base; junction bases not matched to a gene: 5. Germline CDR1 is SGHDN and CDR2 is FVKESK.

The chain combines TRBV5-1 with TRBJ2-1; D call uncertain. CDR1 and CDR2 (germline): SGHRS, YFSETQ. Trimming cost V 4 bases and J 3 bases, with 8 bases left between them. The CDR3 sequence is 13 residues long. CDR3 nucleotides: TGCGCCAGCAGCCCCACCCTCTACAATGAGCAGTTCTTC. Translated, it gives CASSPTLYNEQFF. Full variable domain (remainder filled in from reference TRBV5-1 and TRBJ2-1): KAGVTQTPRYLIKTRGQQVTLSCSPISGHRSVSWYQQTPGQGLQFLFEYFSETQRNKGNFPGRFSGRQFSNSRSEMNVSTLELGDSALYLCASSPTLYNEQFFGPGTRLTVL.

This clone was counted once. The chain is built from TRBV30 and TRBJ1-1; 7 bases agree with TRBD1. Germline V gene data show CDR1 as GTSNPN and CDR2 as SVGIG (reference sequence). There are 12 residues in the CDR3. V lost 3 bases to trimming and J lost 8 bases; unmatched junction nucleotides: 6. The DNA of the CDR3 is TGTGCCTGGAGCGGCGACAGGGCCGAAGCTTTCTTT. Its translation is CAWSGDRAEAFF.

The rearrangement uses TRBV2 and TRBJ1-2; no firm D call. This CDR3 spans 15 amino acids. The germline gives CDR1 SNHLY, CDR2 FYNNEI. With 5 bases removed from V and 7 bases from J, the gap between germline ends came to 20 bases. The DNA of the CDR3 is TGTGCCAGCAGTCCTGGGGAGGGTGCAGCGGCTGGCTACACCTTC. The encoded protein is CASSPGEGAAAGYTF.

The V call is TRBV5-1, the J call TRBJ1-1; D is unclear. Trimming cost V 0 bases and J 1 base, with 10 bases left between them. CDR3 length: 15 residues. Germline CDR1 SGHRS, CDR2 YFSETQ. The CDR3 nucleotides are TGCGCCAGCAGCTTGGCGAGACACACGAACACTGAAGCTTTCTTT. Its translation is CASSLARHTNTEAFF.

This clone was recorded a few times. V usage is TRBV13 and J usage is TRBJ1-2, with D possibly matching TRBD1 (5 bases). Germline V gene lookup returns CDR1 PRHDT and CDR2 FYEKMQ (reference sequence). The V end lost 1 base, the J end lost 5 bases, and 5 bases lay between the germline ends. This CDR3 has 12 amino acids. The CDR3 sequence: CASSLAGYGYTF. CDR3 bases: TGTGCCAGCAGCTTAGCAGGGTATGGCTACACCTTC. Based on the CDR3 plus reference TRBV13 and TRBJ1-2, the full variable domain is AAGVIQSPRHLIKEKRETATLKCYPIPRHDTVYWYQQGPGQDPQFLISFYEKMQSDKGSIPDRFSAQQFSDYHSELNMSSLELGDSALYFCASSLAGYGYTFGSGTRLTVV.

The chain has TRBV3-1 (or the pseudogene TRBV3-2) and TRBJ2-5; the match to TRBD2 covers 8 bases. Germline CDR1 and CDR2: LGHDT and YNNKEL (reference sequence). This CDR3 contains 15 residues. Trimming cost V 1 base and J 3 bases; bases outside gene matches: 4. DNA for the CDR3: TGTGCCAGCAGCCAAGGCGGGACTAGGAAAGAGACCCAGTACTTC. As protein: CASSQGGTRKETQYF.

This chain uses TRBV6-5 with TRBJ2-7; TRBD1 matches 7 bases. The germline V gene has CDR1 MNHEY and CDR2 SVGAGI. After removal of 6 bases from V and 0 bases from J, the junction contained 5 bases not matched to a gene. This CDR3 is built from 14 residues. CDR3: CASRATGSSYEQYF. The CDR3 DNA sequence: TGTGCCAGCAGGGCGACAGGGAGCTCCTACGAGCAGTACTTC.

The chain recombines TRBV19 with TRBJ1-5, with D tentatively TRBD1 (5 bases). The germline V gene encodes CDR1 LNHDA and CDR2 SQIVND (reference sequence). The CDR3 is 16 amino acids. V was clipped by 7 bases and J by 5 bases, with 21 bases between them. CDR3 DNA sequence: TGTGCCAGTACCCCTCTCCAGCCCGGGGCCGATCAGCCCCAGCATTTT. This gives the protein CASTPLQPGADQPQHF. The full variable domain, in which reference TRBV19 and TRBJ1-5 provide the parts outside the CDR3, is DGGITQSPKYLFRKEGQNVTLSCEQNLNHDAMYWYRQDPGQGLRLIYYSQIVNDFQKGDIAEGYSVSREKKESFPLTVTSAQKNPTAFYLCASTPLQPGADQPQHFGDGTRLSIL.

The CDR3 sequence is CASSLEDQPQHF. CDR3 nucleotide sequence: TGTGCCAGCAGCCTGGAGGATCAGCCCCAGCATTTT. The chain joins TRBV5-4 to TRBJ1-5; D gene ambiguous. The germline CDR1 and CDR2 sequences are SGHNT and YYREEE (reference sequence). The V and J ends lost 4 bases and 5 bases respectively, with 7 bases between them. The CDR3 spans 12 residues.

This clone was observed a handful of times. The rearrangement joins TRBV6-4 to TRBJ2-2; D might be TRBD2 (6 bases). The CDR3 sequence is 15 residues long. Germline CDR1 and CDR2: MRHNA and SNTAGT. V lost 7 bases and J lost 6, with 18 bases in between. In DNA form, the CDR3 reads TGTGCCAGCAAGCAGGTTCCGGGGGAGGCCGGGGAGCTGTTTTTT. It specifies CASKQVPGEAGELFF.

The rearrangement joins TRBV5-1 to TRBJ2-7; D may correspond to TRBD1 or TRBD2 (5 bases each). The V gene lost 0 bases and the J gene lost 3 bases, with 16 bases spanning the gap. The CDR3 is made up of 16 amino acids. Germline values: CDR1 SGHRS, CDR2 YFSETQ. CDR3 sequence reads: CASSLVSGLSYYEQYF. DNA of the CDR3: TGCGCCAGCAGCTTGGTGTCGGGGCTCAGCTACTACGAGCAGTACTTC.

This rearrangement joins TRBV28 to TRBJ1-2, with 10 positions matching TRBD1. Germline assignment: CDR1 MDHEN and CDR2 SYDVKM. This CDR3 region has 13 residues. V trimming: 6 bases; J trimming: 4 bases; junction bases outside the gene matches: 2. Here the CDR3 reads CASRDRGTYGYTF. The CDR3 DNA is TGTGCCAGCAGGGACAGGGGGACCTATGGCTACACCTTC.

The chain couples TRBV5-5 to TRBJ2-7, with D possibly matching TRBD2 (6 bases). The germline V and J ends were trimmed by 0 bases and 2 bases, with 12 bases remaining between them. In germline, CDR1 is SGHKS, CDR2 YYEKEE (reference sequence). CDR3 size: 15 residues. The CDR3 here is CASSLAVGTPYEQYF. The CDR3 DNA reads TGTGCCAGCAGCTTGGCAGTAGGGACTCCCTACGAGCAGTACTTC.

This clone came up once. The rearrangement joins TRBV6-4 to TRBJ1-6; D remains ambiguous. V was trimmed by 1 base and J by 7 bases, leaving 11 bases between them. The germline V gene has CDR1 MRHNA and CDR2 SNTAGT. The CDR3 contains 15 residues. The CDR3 loop is CASSDYELGNSPLHF. In DNA form, the CDR3 reads TGTGCCAGCAGTGACTATGAGCTGGGAAATTCACCCCTCCACTTT.